Listed below are T cell receptor beta chains from one sample, sequenced in a study of monozygotic twins with inflammatory bowel disease. TCRdb reprocessed the 5' RACE reads, with one entry per CDR3 protein and no DNA. The sample data list approximately 390,000 distinct CDR3 sequences. The sample was blood. Receptor source: a human donor with ulcerative colitis or Crohn's disease, or a healthy co-twin of an affected twin (not recorded which). Each CDR3 is given with its conserved first and last residue.

j_call v_call cdr3_aa
TRBJ2-1 TRBV3-1 CASSKTTGFGNEQFF
TRBJ2-5 TRBV7-2 CASSPLITQETQYF
TRBJ2-7 TRBV12-3/TRBV12-4 CASSFGGSEQYF
TRBJ2-1 TRBV21-1 CASSKPAAAQYNEQFF
TRBJ2-3 TRBV5-6 CASSSKGLAGTDTQYF
TRBJ2-3 TRBV25-1 CASSPVRGTQYF
TRBJ2-1 TRBV7-3 CASLGNFYNEQFF
TRBJ2-1 TRBV11-1 CASSLDVGEQFF
TRBJ2-2 TRBV10-3 CAISDLAVGNTGELFF
TRBJ2-3 TRBV7-2 CASSLDGGAPDTQYF
TRBJ2-1 TRBV6-1 CASRTPGLAGREQFF
TRBJ2-2 TRBV5-5 CASSLRGFSTGELFF
TRBJ1-2 TRBV29-1 CSVPGQGNSGYTF
TRBJ1-2 TRBV10-3 CAISDSGTNYGYTF
TRBJ2-7 TRBV28 CASSLSGFSYEQYF
TRBJ2-1 TRBV20-1 CSARDSEYVGDVQFF
TRBJ2-7 TRBV20-1 CSARPLSGAEEQYF
TRBJ2-1 TRBV5-1 CASIDGSSGYNEQFF
TRBJ2-5 TRBV2 CASSEAWRGGQYF
TRBJ1-5 TRBV12-3/TRBV12-4 CASSLGRQISNQPQHF
TRBJ2-1 TRBV7-3 CASSLMGDRYNEQFF
TRBJ1-1 TRBV19 CASRRLWNTEAFF
TRBJ1-4 TRBV7-9 CASSYTGGIEKLFF
TRBJ1-1 TRBV5-1 CASFDTLNTEAFF
TRBJ1-4 TRBV7-9 CASTLWATNEKLFF
TRBJ1-2 TRBV5-1 CASSLGADYGYTF
TRBJ2-5 TRBV5-6 CASSPVSGRGQETQYF
TRBJ2-1 TRBV12-5 CASGSQTSNNEQFF
TRBJ1-1 TRBV30 CAWSQGFIGTEAFF
TRBJ2-3 TRBV5-1 CASSFDLRTSTDTQYF
TRBJ1-1 TRBV15 CATRGAGRNTEAFF
TRBJ2-3 TRBV12-3/TRBV12-4 CASSLLVGDTDTQYF
TRBJ1-4 TRBV5-1 CASSSGRSHNEKLFF
TRBJ2-7 TRBV21-1 CASRDTTSTYEQYF
TRBJ2-7 TRBV14 CASSQWSGSSYEQYF
TRBJ1-1 TRBV3-1 CASSLLPAGGTEAFF
TRBJ2-5 TRBV20-1 CSARDRDFGETQYF
TRBJ2-6 TRBV10-3 CAISARTNSGANVLTF
TRBJ2-2 TRBV6-1 CASGGRSPWGELFF
TRBJ2-3 TRBV2 CASSDVGTSTDTQYF
TRBJ2-4 TRBV18 CASSPLKNIQYF
TRBJ1-1 TRBV7-9 CASSEGQLNTEAFF
TRBJ2-2 TRBV7-2 CASSLTGARELFF
TRBJ1-5 TRBV28 CASSTGQGMIKPQHF
TRBJ2-5 TRBV29-1 CSVVQVLQETQYF
TRBJ2-2 TRBV7-9 CASSSEGAPGELFF
TRBJ1-3 TRBV28 CASSSQQAPGNTIYF
TRBJ2-7 TRBV12-3/TRBV12-4 CASSEQLTGGGYEQYF
TRBJ2-3 TRBV11-2 CASSLLPPTQYF
TRBJ1-6 TRBV6-1 CASRAPGTGGSPLHF
TRBJ2-5 TRBV2 CASIRLAGGPVAETQYF
TRBJ1-1 TRBV5-1 CASSPTAGPTEAFF
TRBJ2-5 TRBV20-1 CSANLQETQYF
TRBJ2-1 TRBV2 CASSDPTSGREFYNEQFF
TRBJ2-7 TRBV15 CATGKGGNQYEQYF